This entry is about one T cell receptor (beta chain). This sample stems from a study of blood T cell repertoires in COVID-19. Study at large: Sites in the United States, Italy and Spain provided acute and convalescent COVID-19 samples. T cells, B-cell-depleted T cells, or PBMCs supplied cDNA or gDNA.

The CDR3 runs 16 residues. J gave up 6 bases and V 4 bases, and 7 bases lay outside the gene matches. The germline gives CDR1 KGHDR, CDR2 SFDVKD. In the original workflow: Amplified reference gene primers provided the basis for estimating nucleated cell counts. Assay: immunoSEQ multiplex PCR; the TCRdb copy retains only in-frame clones and omits some. D and trimming were read from the DNA, whereas the V and J calls and clone size are those reported in that table. The profile covers roughly 30,000 clones, with more than 65% appearing a single time and 16% taken by the ten largest. The chain carries TRBV24-1 and TRBJ2-1, with 11 bases that match TRBD2. This receptor was taken from a woman aged 60-75 years with acute or convalescent COVID-19. Sequenced: peripheral blood. The CDR3 bases are TGTGCCACCAGTGAGCCCGGGACTAGCGGATCCAATGAGCAGTTCTTC. This codes for CATSEPGTSGSNEQFF.